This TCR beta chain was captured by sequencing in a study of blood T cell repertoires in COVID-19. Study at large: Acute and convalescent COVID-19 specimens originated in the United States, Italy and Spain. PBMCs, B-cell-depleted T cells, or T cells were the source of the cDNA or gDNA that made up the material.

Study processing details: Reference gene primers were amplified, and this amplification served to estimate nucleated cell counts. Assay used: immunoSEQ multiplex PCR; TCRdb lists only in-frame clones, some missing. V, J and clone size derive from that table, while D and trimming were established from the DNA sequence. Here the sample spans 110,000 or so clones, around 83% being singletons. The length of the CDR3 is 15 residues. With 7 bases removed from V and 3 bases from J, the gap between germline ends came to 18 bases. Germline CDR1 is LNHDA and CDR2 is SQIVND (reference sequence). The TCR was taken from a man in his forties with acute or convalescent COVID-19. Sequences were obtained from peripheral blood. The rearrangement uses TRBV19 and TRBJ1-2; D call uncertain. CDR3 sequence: CASTRRESGDYGYTF. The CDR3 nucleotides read TGTGCCAGTACAAGACGGGAGAGCGGCGACTATGGCTACACCTTC.